This TCR beta chain stems from a study of CD8 T cells in ankylosing spondylitis. Study-wide findings and caveats: Blood from ankylosing spondylitis patients appeared to carry a characteristic roughly 8-variant TCR beta motif. Disease-associated clonotypes exhibited CD8+ identity and were relatively infrequent in peripheral blood. Previously reported in reactive arthritis synovial fluid and blood were some of the motif variants. Enrichment of disease-linked clones was reportedly significant in matched ankylosing spondylitis synovial fluid.

This CDR3 spans 15 amino acids. Germline V gene lookup returns CDR1 MNHNS and CDR2 SASEGT. Germline trimming cut 8 bases from V and 5 bases from J; bases unmatched to any gene: 12. TCRdb re-analysed the 5' RACE reads in MiXCR, keeping a single row per CDR3 protein. The sample contains 700,000 to 1,000,000 distinct CDR3 sequences, 10% to 15% of which appear only once. Concerning this clonotype itself: Its antigen remains unidentified.

The material sequenced was blood, either unsorted or a sorted T cell fraction (not recorded which). The receptor's source is a male donor with ankylosing spondylitis. This chain connects TRBV6-1 to TRBJ2-5; TRBD2 agrees at 9 bases. DNA of the CDR3: TGTGCCAGCCGGGCTCGACTAGCGGCCCCGGAGACCCAGTACTTC. This gives the protein CASRARLAAPETQYF.